Listed below are T cell receptor beta chains from one sample, sequenced in a study of blood T cells in healthy people across ages. TCRdb reprocessed the 5' RACE reads with MiXCR, giving one entry per CDR3 protein. The repertoire holds approximately 690,000 distinct CDR3 sequences, with roughly 53% as singletons. Sequencing input: blood. Receptors originate from a man in his 60s in good health. The CDR3 runs from the conserved cysteine through the conserved F or W. A clone size is listed for some rows: how often the clone was seen (once, few, many), or a class if it is expanded.

CDR3aa | abundance | j_gene | v_gene
CSARGRLTGDEQYF | NA | TRBJ2-7 | TRBV20-1
CSARAPSTGVAYNEQFF | NA | TRBJ2-1 | TRBV20-1
CACSEGTGRINPEQYF | NA | TRBJ2-7 | TRBV10-2
CSASYRGASQETQYF | NA | TRBJ2-5 | TRBV20-1
CASRLGLDFQETQYF | once | TRBJ2-5 | TRBV5-1
CASSLRVEVTGELFF | NA | TRBJ2-2 | TRBV5-1
CAGSYPERTAQQFF | NA | TRBJ2-1 | TRBV6-6
CASSRPGREFF | NA | TRBJ2-1 | TRBV6-5
CASSLSPQPGQANEKLFF | NA | TRBJ1-4 | TRBV27
CSASQGAVADTEAFF | NA | TRBJ1-1 | TRBV29-1
CASSVGTLNEQFF | once | TRBJ2-1 | TRBV7-8
CASSLGTGDAGELFF | NA | TRBJ2-2 | TRBV5-1
CASSSHGGSYGYTF | NA | TRBJ1-2 | TRBV27
CASSLRPESATQYF | NA | NA | TRBV5-1
CASSRPGGEQYF | few | TRBJ2-7 | TRBV12-3/TRBV12-4
CSAREGRASTDTQYF | NA | TRBJ2-3 | TRBV20-1
CASSYQGAGETQYF | NA | NA | TRBV11-2
CASSQPGQGYEKLFF | few | TRBJ1-4 | TRBV4-2
CASSYGRKSQETQYF | few | TRBJ2-5 | TRBV6-6
CASSSLEDRGNGQFF | NA | TRBJ2-1 | TRBV27
CASSRHRQDQETQYF | NA | TRBJ2-5 | TRBV11-2
CSVEWVGTDTQYF | NA | TRBJ2-3 | TRBV29-1
CSVIGSYEQYF | few | TRBJ2-7 | TRBV29-1
CASSLAGGTQYF | few | TRBJ2-3 | TRBV11-2
CASSYSFVDRNYGYTF | few | TRBJ1-2 | TRBV6-5
CASSLGQGGFQPRHF | NA | TRBJ1-5 | TRBV7-6